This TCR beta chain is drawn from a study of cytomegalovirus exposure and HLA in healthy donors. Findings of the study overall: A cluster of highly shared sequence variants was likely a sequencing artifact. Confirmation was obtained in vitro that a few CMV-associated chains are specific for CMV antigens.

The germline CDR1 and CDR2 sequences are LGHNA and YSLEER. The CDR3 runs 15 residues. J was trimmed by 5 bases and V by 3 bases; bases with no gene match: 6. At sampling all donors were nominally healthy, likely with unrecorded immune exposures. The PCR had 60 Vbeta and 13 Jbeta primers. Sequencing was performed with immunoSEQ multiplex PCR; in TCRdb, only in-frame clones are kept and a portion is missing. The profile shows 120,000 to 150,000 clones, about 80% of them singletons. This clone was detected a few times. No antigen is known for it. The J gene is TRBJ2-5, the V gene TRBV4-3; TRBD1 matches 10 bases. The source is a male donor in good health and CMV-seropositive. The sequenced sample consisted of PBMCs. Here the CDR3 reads CASSQGTGVGETQYF. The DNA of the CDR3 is TGCGCCAGCAGCCAGGGGACAGGGGTTGGCGAGACCCAGTACTTC.